This TCR beta chain was obtained from a study of T cells in Graves' hyperthyroidism and ophthalmopathy. As for the study in general: Peripheral blood was collected at initial diagnosis, before any treatment. Study-level results: Model-based prediction identified ophthalmopathy a median around 6.7 months prior to its onset.

TCR beta CDR3 regions were amplified from RNA. An initial round of RT-PCR targeting the TCR CDR3 relied on the HTBI primer set. MiXCR, run by TCRdb on the multiplex PCR reads, gives a single entry per CDR3 protein. Found here are 700,000 or so distinct CDR3 sequences, around 13% of them singletons; the top ten hold around 13%. Trimming removed 4 bases from V and 8 bases from J, with 17 bases in between. The CDR3 runs to 14 residues. Germline values: CDR1 DFQATT, CDR2 SNEGSKA (reference sequence). Diagnoses rested on clinical symptoms, serum thyroxine and TRAb, thyroid ultrasound and orbital computed tomography. In this sample, this clonotype turned up many times. Its target is not known.

The sequence was obtained from a woman between 45 and 60 years old with Graves' ophthalmopathy. Sequencing input: blood. The chain carries TRBV20-1 and TRBJ1-4; the D gene is possibly TRBD1 (5 bases). The CDR3 nucleotides read TGCAGTGCTATACCTCCGGGACCTGGGGAAAAACTGTTTTTT. This codes for CSAIPPGPGEKLFF.